This entry lists 28 T cell receptor beta chains sequenced from one sample in a study of T cells after yellow fever vaccination. In TCRdb, the 5' RACE reads were re-called with MiXCR into one record per CDR3 protein. The sample includes nearly 350,000 distinct CDR3 sequences, about 8.3% of them seen just once. The sample in question was PBMCs, obtained roughly 45 days after the first yellow fever vaccination. The receptors stem from a man between 18 and 35 years old who received the YFV17D yellow fever vaccine.

About this clonotype: This may stem from a read error, because a much larger clone lies one nucleotide away. The chain carries TRBV4-2 and TRBJ2-3; 9 nucleotides line up with TRBD2. The CDR3 is 15 amino acids. Germline CDR1 reads LGHNA; CDR2 reads YNFKEQ. CDR3 residues: CDSSPRGGITDTQYF. The CDR3 DNA reads TGTGACAGCAGCCCGCGGGGGGGCATCACGGATACGCAGTATTTT.

The V and J genes are TRBV29-1 and TRBJ2-3, with D possibly matching TRBD1 (5 bases). CDR1 SQVTM and CDR2 ANQGSEA come from the germline V gene. Trimming stripped 6 bases from V and 2 bases from J, with 9 bases between. The CDR3 sequence is 12 residues long. CDR3 region: CSVDRATDTQYF. For the CDR3, the DNA is TGCAGCGTCGACAGAGCCACAGATACGCAGTATTTT.

This clonotype has only a few counts. The chain carries TRBV18 and TRBJ1-1; D is unclear. Germline lookup yields CDR1 KGHSH and CDR2 LQKENI. The CDR3 covers 16 residues. V lost 4 bases and J 0 bases, leaving 15 bases between the germline ends. DNA for the CDR3: TGTGCCAGCTCACGACTCGCTACTGGGGTGAACACTGAAGCTTTCTTT. This gives the protein CASSRLATGVNTEAFF.

The chain uses TRBV7-2 and TRBJ2-3; 7 bases are shared with TRBD1. Germline CDR1 and CDR2: SGHTA and FQGNSA. J gave up 7 bases and V 4 bases, and 11 bases lay outside the gene matches. The CDR3 contains 15 residues. CDR3 sequence (DNA): TGTGCCAGCAGCTCCTCCCTACAGGGGTTCCATACGCAGTATTTT. Its translation: CASSSSLQGFHTQYF.

Judged by abundance, this clonotype is medium-sized (0.01 to 0.1%). The V and J genes are TRBV25-1 and TRBJ2-1; D not certain. Germline V gene data show CDR1 as MGHDK and CDR2 as SYGVNS. V gave up 5 bases and J gave up 3 bases, with 11 bases separating them. This CDR3 is 14 amino acids long. CDR3 sequence reads: CASSQSDFYNEQFF. The CDR3 nucleotides are TGTGCCAGCAGTCAGTCCGACTTCTACAATGAGCAGTTCTTC.

The chain has TRBV30 and TRBJ2-3; 8 nucleotides align to TRBD2. Trimming removed 5 bases from V and 4 bases from J; junction bases left unmatched: 14. The CDR3 consists of 16 residues. CDR1 GTSNPN and CDR2 SVGIG come from the germline V gene (reference sequence). The CDR3 nucleotides read TGTGCCTGGTCGCTAGCGGGTGTAGCCGGCGCAGATACGCAGTATTTT. It codes for CAWSLAGVAGADTQYF. The whole variable domain, remainder taken from reference TRBV30 and TRBJ2-3, is SQTIHQWPATLVQPVGSPLSLECTVEGTSNPNLYWYRQAAGRGLQLLFYSVGIGQISSEVPQNLSASRPQDRQFILSSKKLLLSDSGFYLCAWSLAGVAGADTQYFGPGTRLTVL.

This clonotype was picked up a small number of times. The V gene is TRBV4-1, the J gene TRBJ2-5; D remains ambiguous. The CDR3 consists of 13 residues. CDR1 and CDR2 from the germline V gene are MGHRA and YSYEKL. With 4 bases removed from V and 4 bases from J, the gap between germline ends came to 10 bases. CDR3 amino acids: CASSLNMIETQYF. For the CDR3, the DNA is TGCGCCAGCAGCCTCAACATGATAGAGACCCAGTACTTC.

The chain uses TRBV7-2 and TRBJ2-7; the D gene is possibly TRBD2 (6 bases). Trimming shortened V by 2 bases and J by 3 bases, and 14 bases separated the two germline ends. The CDR3 is 15 amino acids. CDR1 is SGHTA, CDR2 FQGNSA, per germline. The chain's CDR3 is CASSLRRGLNYEQYF. In DNA form, the CDR3 reads TGTGCCAGCAGCTTACGGAGGGGCCTCAACTACGAGCAGTACTTC.

The V call is TRBV19, the J call TRBJ1-1; 8 nucleotides match TRBD1. V lost 5 bases and J lost 3; bases outside the gene matches: 2. Germline CDR1 reads LNHDA; CDR2 reads SQIVND (reference sequence). There are 13 residues in the CDR3. The CDR3 spells CASSQGAYTEAFF. As DNA, the CDR3 is TGTGCCAGTAGTCAGGGGGCCTACACTGAAGCTTTCTTT. The full variable domain, with the rest looked up from reference TRBV19 and TRBJ1-1, is DGGITQSPKYLFRKEGQNVTLSCEQNLNHDAMYWYRQDPGQGLRLIYYSQIVNDFQKGDIAEGYSVSREKKESFPLTVTSAQKNPTAFYLCASSQGAYTEAFFGQGTRLTVV.

This clonotype appeared a few times. The chain has TRBV7-9 and TRBJ1-6; D not resolved. The CDR3 covers 13 residues. Germline CDR1 reads SEHNR; CDR2 reads FQNEAQ (reference sequence). The V end was cut by 7 bases, the J end by 8 bases, with 12 bases between. For the CDR3, the DNA is TGTGCCAGCACCGGACCGTGGGATTCACCCCTCCACTTT. Translating gives CASTGPWDSPLHF.

V and J are TRBV10-3 and TRBJ1-2; D is uncertain. The CDR3 runs 13 residues. The V end was cut by 3 bases, the J end by 5 bases, with 10 bases between. Germline values: CDR1 ENHRY, CDR2 SYGVKD. The DNA for the CDR3 is TGTGCCATCAGTGATGAGTTGGGGTATGGCTACACCTTC. Its protein product is CAISDELGYGYTF.

The chain employs TRBV6-1 and TRBJ1-1, with D perhaps matching TRBD1 (6 bases). Trimming left V 5 bases short and J 0 bases short, with 16 bases between. Germline-derived CDR1 and CDR2 are MNHNS and SASEGT. The CDR3 is 16 residues long. The CDR3 sequence is CASSQQGLGLNTEAFF. In nucleotides, the CDR3 is TGTGCCAGCAGTCAACAGGGACTCGGGTTGAACACTGAAGCTTTCTTT.

This clonotype was seen only a few times. This rearrangement joins TRBV29-1 to TRBJ1-1, with a weak D call TRBD1 (5 bases). Germline V gene lookup returns CDR1 SQVTM and CDR2 ANQGSEA. V was clipped by 6 bases and J by 2 bases, with 13 bases between them. This CDR3 has 13 residues. The CDR3 nucleotides read TGCAGCGTCAGTAGGACAATCAACACTGAAGCTTTCTTT. Its translation is CSVSRTINTEAFF.

The chain employs TRBV7-3 and TRBJ2-3; D not certain. Deletions cut 5 bases from V and 14 bases from J, with 5 bases between. Germline lookup yields CDR1 SGHTA and CDR2 FQGTGA. This CDR3 comprises 8 residues. The CDR3 DNA reads as TGTGCCAGCAGCCGTACGTATTTT. Amino acids: CASSRTYF.

The table lists this clonotype with many counts. The chain joins TRBV5-1 to TRBJ2-5; tentative D call: TRBD1 (6 bases). Trimming cost V 2 bases and J 5 bases, with 13 bases left between them. The CDR3 runs to 14 residues. Germline V CDR1 and CDR2: SGHRS, YFSETQ. The CDR3 region is CASSLLGALETQYF. The CDR3 bases are TGCGCCAGCAGCTTACTGGGGGCGTTGGAGACCCAGTACTTC. Using reference TRBV5-1 and TRBJ2-5 for the parts outside the CDR3, the full variable domain is KAGVTQTPRYLIKTRGQQVTLSCSPISGHRSVSWYQQTPGQGLQFLFEYFSETQRNKGNFPGRFSGRQFSNSRSEMNVSTLELGDSALYLCASSLLGALETQYFGPGTRLLVL.

This chain joins TRBV18 and TRBJ1-5; D gene uncertain. Germline assignment: CDR1 KGHSH and CDR2 LQKENI. Trimming left V 1 base short and J 2 bases short, with 12 bases between. This CDR3 comprises 16 residues. In DNA form, the CDR3 reads TGTGCCAGCTCACCACAGGTCGGAGGCGGCAATCAGCCCCAGCATTTT. Translation gives CASSPQVGGGNQPQHF. The full variable domain, completed using reference TRBV18 and TRBJ1-5, is NAGVMQNPRHLVRRRGQEARLRCSPMKGHSHVYWYRQLPEEGLKFMVYLQKENIIDESGMPKERFSAEFPKEGPSILRIQQVVRGDSAAYFCASSPQVGGGNQPQHFGDGTRLSIL.

The V gene is TRBV27, the J gene TRBJ2-2; no firm D call. The germline CDR1 and CDR2 sequences are MNHEY and SMNVEV (reference sequence). Trimming cost V 0 bases and J 4 bases, with 3 bases left between them. CDR3 length equals 13 residues. In nucleotides, the CDR3 is TGTGCCAGCAGTTTATCGCCCACCGGGGAGCTGTTTTTT. Encoded protein: CASSLSPTGELFF.

This clonotype appeared a few times. J is TRBJ1-5 and V is TRBV7-2; D perhaps matches TRBD1 (6 bases). CDR3 length: 15 residues. Trimming took off 6 bases at V and 4 bases at J, with 16 bases between the two ends. Germline V gene lookup returns CDR1 SGHTA and CDR2 FQGNSA. The CDR3 region is CASSSTGQLNQPQHF. CDR3 in DNA: TGTGCCAGCAGTTCAACGGGACAATTGAATCAGCCCCAGCATTTT.

The chain employs TRBV20-1 and TRBJ1-4; D may be TRBD1 (5 bases). Germline V gene sequence: CDR1 DFQATT, CDR2 SNEGSKA (reference sequence). Trimming left V 6 bases short and J 7 bases short, with 18 bases between. The CDR3 spans 14 residues. The CDR3 nucleotides are TGCAGTGCCGGCCGGGGGGTCAGGATTGAAAAACTGTTTTTT. This translates into CSAGRGVRIEKLFF.

The chain combines TRBV6-4 with TRBJ2-3; possibly TRBD1 for D (5 bases). CDR3 size: 13 residues. Trimming took 2 bases from V and 4 from J, leaving 7 bases between them. CDR1 and CDR2 (germline): MRHNA, SNTAGT. CDR3 amino acids: CASSDRGADTQYF. For the CDR3, the DNA is TGTGCCAGCAGTGACAGGGGCGCAGATACGCAGTATTTT.

J is TRBJ2-3 and V is TRBV5-1; TRBD2 aligns across 10 bases. Germline loops: CDR1 SGHRS, CDR2 YFSETQ. With V trimmed by 7 bases and J by 1 base, 9 bases remained unmatched. The CDR3 length is 16 residues. The CDR3 DNA reads as TGCGCCAGCGGCCCCATCGGGACTAGCGGCACAGATACGCAGTATTTT. Protein sequence: CASGPIGTSGTDTQYF. Supplemented by reference TRBV5-1 and TRBJ2-3, the full variable domain reads KAGVTQTPRYLIKTRGQQVTLSCSPISGHRSVSWYQQTPGQGLQFLFEYFSETQRNKGNFPGRFSGRQFSNSRSEMNVSTLELGDSALYLCASGPIGTSGTDTQYFGPGTRLTVL.

This clonotype was detected ten times or more. This chain links TRBV6-5 with TRBJ2-3; 8 positions match TRBD1. The CDR3 extends over 15 amino acids. The ends lost 5 bases at V and 4 bases at J; junction bases unmatched: 8. The germline gives CDR1 MNHEY, CDR2 SVGAGI. CDR3 region: CASSNQGAGADTQYF. As DNA, the CDR3 is TGTGCCAGCAGTAATCAGGGGGCAGGGGCAGATACGCAGTATTTT.

This clonotype was seen ten or more times. The chain joins TRBV7-2 to TRBJ1-2, with a weak D call TRBD1 (5 bases). CDR1 and CDR2 (germline): SGHTA, FQGNSA. V gave up 7 bases and J gave up 4 bases, with 13 bases separating them. The CDR3 is 13 residues long. The CDR3 coding sequence is TGTGCCAGCACACGGGACTTGTTCTATGGCTACACCTTC. Amino acids: CASTRDLFYGYTF.

The chain couples TRBV10-3 to TRBJ2-1; 14 bases line up with TRBD2. Germline values: CDR1 ENHRY, CDR2 SYGVKD. The CDR3 is 16 amino acids. V dropped 6 bases and J dropped 4; count of bases not matched to a gene: 5. The CDR3 region has the DNA TGTGCCATCAGCGGGACTAGCGGGGGCTCTTACAATGAGCAGTTCTTC. Its protein product is CAISGTSGGSYNEQFF.

This clonotype has only a few counts. The rearrangement links TRBV5-1 to TRBJ2-2; TRBD1 matches 8 bases. The CDR3 runs to 15 residues. Germline CDR1 reads SGHRS; CDR2 reads YFSETQ. The V gene end was trimmed by 4 bases and the J gene end by 7 bases; junction bases not matched to a gene: 9. The chain's CDR3 is CASSDDRGGGGELFF. In DNA form, the CDR3 reads TGCGCCAGCAGCGACGACAGGGGAGGTGGCGGGGAGCTGTTTTTT.

This clonotype was seen only a few times. The rearrangement uses TRBV15 and TRBJ1-5; no reliable D call. This CDR3 is 14 amino acids long. V gave up 6 bases and J gave up 2 bases, with 11 bases separating them. Germline loops: CDR1 LNHNV, CDR2 YYDKDF (reference sequence). CDR3: CATSAGSGNQPQHF. DNA of the CDR3: TGTGCCACCAGTGCCGGGAGCGGCAATCAGCCCCAGCATTTT. Based on the CDR3 plus reference TRBV15 and TRBJ1-5, the full variable domain is DAMVIQNPRYQVTQFGKPVTLSCSQTLNHNVMYWYQQKSSQAPKLLFHYYDKDFNNEADTPDNFQSRRPNTSFCFLDIRSPGLGDTAMYLCATSAGSGNQPQHFGDGTRLSIL.

This chain connects TRBV7-9 to TRBJ1-2; possibly TRBD1 for D (5 bases). Germline-derived CDR1 and CDR2 are SEHNR and FQNEAQ (reference sequence). This CDR3 contains 14 residues. Between the trimmed V and J ends, which lost 7 bases and 4 bases, there was a span of 16 bases. As DNA, the CDR3 is TGTGCCAGCACCCGGAGTACGGGGGGCTATGGCTACACCTTC. The encoded protein is CASTRSTGGYGYTF. The full variable domain, its missing parts supplied by reference TRBV7-9 and TRBJ1-2, is DTGVSQNPRHKITKRGQNVTFRCDPISEHNRLYWYRQTLGQGPEFLTYFQNEAQLEKSRLLSDRFSAERPKGSFSTLEIQRTEQGDSAMYLCASTRSTGGYGYTFGSGTRLTVV.

The genes are TRBV15 and TRBJ2-1; no definite D call. The CDR3 is 13 residues long. CDR1 and CDR2 (germline): LNHNV, YYDKDF (reference sequence). Trimming removed 1 base from V and 7 bases from J, with 8 bases in between. In DNA, the CDR3 is TGTGCCACCAGCAGAGTCCCGGCAAATGAGCAGTTCTTC. As protein: CATSRVPANEQFF.